This T cell receptor beta chain was recovered during a study of cytomegalovirus exposure and HLA in healthy donors. General observations from the study: Other equally common chains were less clonally expanded than HLA-associated TCR beta chains, a later analysis showed. The availability of immune exposure information extended only to CMV serostatus.

This clone was counted a single time. The antigen remains unidentified. The PCR employed 60 Vbeta primers together with 13 Jbeta primers. TCRdb keeps only in-frame clones here, not all; method: immunoSEQ multiplex PCR. The data contain about 120,000 clones, about 80% of them singletons. V was trimmed by 7 bases and J by 8 bases, leaving 12 bases between them. Germline lookup yields CDR1 SNHLY and CDR2 FYNNEI. The CDR3 is 12 residues long. The rearrangement joins TRBV2 to TRBJ1-5, with a tentative D call TRBD1 (5 bases). The origin of this receptor is a female donor in good health and CMV-seropositive. Input material: PBMCs. CDR3 sequence reads: CASTTGRKPQHF. CDR3 coding DNA: TGTGCCAGCACCACAGGTAGGAAGCCCCAGCATTTT.